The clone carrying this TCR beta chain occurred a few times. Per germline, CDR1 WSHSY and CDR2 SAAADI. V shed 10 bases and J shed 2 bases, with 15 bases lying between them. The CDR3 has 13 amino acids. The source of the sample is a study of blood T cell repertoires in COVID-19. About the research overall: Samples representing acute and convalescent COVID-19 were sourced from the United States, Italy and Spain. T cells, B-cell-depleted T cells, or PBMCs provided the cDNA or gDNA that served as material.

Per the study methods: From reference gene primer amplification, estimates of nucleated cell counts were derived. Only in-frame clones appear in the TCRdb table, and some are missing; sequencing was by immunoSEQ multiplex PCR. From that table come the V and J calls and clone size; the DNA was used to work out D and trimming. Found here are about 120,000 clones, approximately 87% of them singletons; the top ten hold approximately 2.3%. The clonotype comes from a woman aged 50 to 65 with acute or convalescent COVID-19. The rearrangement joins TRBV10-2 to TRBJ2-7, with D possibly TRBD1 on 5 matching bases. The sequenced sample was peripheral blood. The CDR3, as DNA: TGCGCCACCTGGACACCCATTACCTACGAGCAGTACTTC. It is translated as CATWTPITYEQYF.